The 29 T cell receptor beta chains listed next were all sequenced from one sample in a study of blood T cell repertoires in COVID-19. Measured with immunoSEQ multiplex PCR; TCRdb has only the in-frame clones, and not every one. Counted here are about 320,000 clones, roughly 85% occurring once; the ten biggest clones make up just over 7%. The sequencing sample was made of peripheral blood. The receptors were sampled from a human donor in a cohort sampled during active COVID-19.

The CDR3 loop reads CASRKRGHTGELFF. The CDR3 DNA reads as TGTGCCAGCAGGAAGCGGGGGCACACCGGGGAGCTGTTTTTT. V usage is TRBV2 and J usage is TRBJ2-2, with TRBD2 matching 8 bases. The CDR3 sequence is 14 residues long. Germline CDR1 reads SNHLY; CDR2 reads FYNNEI. The V gene end was trimmed by 6 bases and the J gene end by 3 bases; junction bases not matched to a gene: 3.

This chain uses TRBV3-1 (or the pseudogene TRBV3-2) with TRBJ2-2; possibly TRBD2 for D (5 bases). CDR1 LGHDT and CDR2 YNNKEL come from the germline V gene (reference sequence). V dropped 1 base and J dropped 2 bases, with 11 bases sitting between them. CDR3 size: 16 residues. The CDR3 DNA is TGTGCCAGCAGCCAAGCCACCGGGGAAAACACCGGGGAGCTGTTTTTT. It is translated as CASSQATGENTGELFF.

This chain joins TRBV29-1 and TRBJ2-5, with 9 positions matching TRBD2. Germline V gives CDR1 SQVTM, CDR2 ANQGSEA. This CDR3 contains 14 residues. With 1 base clipped from V and 3 bases from J, the junction kept 3 bases outside the gene matches. CDR3 amino acids: CSVEVSSGEETQYF. CDR3 in DNA: TGCAGCGTTGAAGTTTCTAGCGGGGAAGAGACCCAGTACTTC.

Notes on this clone: The sample contains more than one DNA sequence encoding this CDR3. The rearrangement links TRBV9 to TRBJ2-5; 8 bases map to TRBD2. Germline V gene sequence: CDR1 SGDLS, CDR2 YYNGEE. This CDR3 comprises 13 residues. J lost 5 bases, V lost 0 bases, and 0 bases had no gene match. CDR3 region: CASSVGGGETQYF. The CDR3 DNA reads TGTGCCAGCAGCGTAGGCGGGGGGGAGACCCAGTACTTC.

The chain employs TRBV2 and TRBJ1-1; 7 nucleotides match TRBD1. Germline loops: CDR1 SNHLY, CDR2 FYNNEI. The CDR3 is 14 amino acids. The V gene end was trimmed by 5 bases and the J gene end by 0 bases; junction bases not matched to a gene: 3. CDR3 sequence: CASSYRGLNTEAFF. The CDR3 bases are TGTGCCAGCAGTTACAGGGGTTTGAACACTGAAGCTTTCTTT.

This rearrangement joins TRBV7-3 to TRBJ1-3; 8 bases match TRBD1. Germline V gene sequence: CDR1 SGHTA, CDR2 FQGTGA. The junction had 8 bases not matched to a gene; V was cut back by 3 bases and J by 4 bases. This CDR3 contains 16 residues. The CDR3 sequence: CASSFPGGSRGNTIYF. CDR3 nucleotide sequence: TGTGCCAGCAGCTTCCCAGGGGGCTCGAGAGGAAACACCATATATTTT.

The rearrangement links TRBV27 to TRBJ2-7; 10 nucleotides line up with TRBD2. The ends lost 8 bases at V and 2 bases at J; junction bases unmatched: 6. CDR1 and CDR2 (germline): MNHEY, SMNVEV (reference sequence). The CDR3 sequence is 14 residues long. In nucleotides, the CDR3 is TGTGCCAGCCGAAGGCTAGCGGGGGCCTACGAGCAGTACTTC. It specifies CASRRLAGAYEQYF.

The CDR3 bases are TGTGCCAGTAGTAGACAAGAGGGGGTGCACTACGAGCAGTACTTC. This sequence encodes CASSRQEGVHYEQYF. The gene calls are TRBV19 and TRBJ2-7; D is perhaps TRBD1 (6 bases). V lost 4 bases and J lost 3, with 16 bases in between. This CDR3 spans 15 amino acids. Looked up from germline, CDR1 is LNHDA and CDR2 is SQIVND (reference sequence).

This clone showed up just a few times. V gene TRBV10-1 combines with J gene TRBJ1-1, with D hard to call. Trimming took off 0 bases at V and 6 bases at J, with 11 bases between the two ends. The CDR3 is made up of 14 amino acids. The germline V gene has CDR1 WNHNN and CDR2 SYGVQD (reference sequence). In DNA, the CDR3 is TGCGCCAGCAGTGAGTCGCAAGGGAGAGCTGAAGCTTTCTTT. Translated, it gives CASSESQGRAEAFF.

The chain combines TRBV28 with TRBJ1-4; 7 bases are shared with TRBD1. The CDR3 sequence is 15 residues long. The junction had 10 bases not matched to a gene; V was cut back by 6 bases and J by 6 bases. Germline V CDR1 and CDR2: MDHEN, SYDVKM. This CDR3 is CASRQSDGQDEKLFF. The DNA for the CDR3 is TGTGCCAGCAGGCAGTCGGACGGACAGGATGAAAAACTGTTTTTT. The variable domain in full, completed from reference TRBV28 and TRBJ1-4, reads DVKVTQSSRYLVKRTGEKVFLECVQDMDHENMFWYRQDPGLGLRLIYFSYDVKMKEKGDIPEGYSVSREKKERFSLILESASTNQTSMYLCASRQSDGQDEKLFFGSGTQLSVL.

The rearrangement links TRBV30 to TRBJ1-6; TRBD1 aligns across 9 bases. In germline, CDR1 is GTSNPN, CDR2 SVGIG (reference sequence). The CDR3 length is 13 residues. V lost 5 bases and J lost 9; bases outside the gene matches: 5. The CDR3 sequence is CAWWTGESSPLHF. Here the CDR3 DNA reads TGTGCCTGGTGGACAGGGGAAAGTTCACCCCTCCACTTT.

The chain links TRBV25-1 to TRBJ2-5; D is ambiguous. The V gene's germline CDR1 is MGHDK and CDR2 SYGVNS. V was shortened by 5 bases and J by 5 bases, with 6 bases between the two germline ends. The CDR3 length is 11 residues. The CDR3 DNA is TGTGCCAGCAGTTCGACTGAGACCCAGTACTTC. Its protein is CASSSTETQYF.

This clone occurred once. The chain couples TRBV12-3 or TRBV12-4 to TRBJ1-5, with 7 bases identical to TRBD1. After removal of 6 bases from V and 9 bases from J, the junction contained 5 bases not matched to a gene. The CDR3 is made up of 12 amino acids. Here the CDR3 DNA reads TGTGCCAGCAGCCGGACAGGCGGGCCCCAGCATTTT. Translating it yields CASSRTGGPQHF.

The J gene is TRBJ1-6, the V gene TRBV6-5; 11 bases line up with TRBD1. The CDR3 runs 14 residues. The J segment lost 9 bases and the V segment lost 8 bases, leaving 6 bases of the junction unmatched. The germline gives CDR1 MNHEY, CDR2 SVGAGI. The CDR3 sequence: CASGKGQGGSPLHF. The CDR3 nucleotides are TGTGCCAGCGGGAAGGGACAGGGGGGTTCACCCCTCCACTTT.

This chain uses TRBV27 with TRBJ1-1; TRBD1 is a possible D gene (5 bases). CDR1 and CDR2 from the germline V gene are MNHEY and SMNVEV (reference sequence). V was pared by 7 bases and J by 5 bases, with 11 bases between. The CDR3 sequence is 12 residues long. The CDR3 region is CASTLGVTEAFF. CDR3 nucleotides: TGTGCCAGCACCCTAGGGGTTACTGAAGCTTTCTTT.

The count of this clone is one. V gene TRBV30 combines with J gene TRBJ1-5, with 7 positions matching TRBD1. J lost 5 bases, V lost 1 base, and 2 bases had no gene match. The germline gives CDR1 GTSNPN, CDR2 SVGIG (reference sequence). The CDR3 length is 13 residues. The CDR3 DNA is TGTGCCTGGAGTGGCAGGGGGGATCAGCCCCAGCATTTT. This gives the protein CAWSGRGDQPQHF.

The gene calls are TRBV5-1 and TRBJ2-7; D remains ambiguous. V was cut by 0 bases and J by 10 bases, with 20 bases left in between. Germline values: CDR1 SGHRS, CDR2 YFSETQ. The CDR3 loop spans 15 amino acids. The CDR3 reads CASSLATRYSTLQYF. DNA of the CDR3: TGCGCCAGCAGCTTGGCCACAAGATACAGTACTCTCCAGTACTTC.

The chain couples TRBV24-1 to TRBJ2-1; TRBD1 agrees at 9 bases. V shed 8 bases and J 6 bases; nucleotides not matched to a gene: 7. Germline V gives CDR1 KGHDR, CDR2 SFDVKD. CDR3 length: 14 amino acids. The CDR3 loop is CATKETGGSNEQFF. The CDR3 bases are TGTGCCACCAAGGAAACAGGGGGCTCCAATGAGCAGTTCTTC.

This chain uses TRBV24-1 with TRBJ2-5; D ambiguous. The V end lost 1 base, the J end lost 3 bases, and 2 bases lay between the germline ends. This CDR3 spans 12 amino acids. Germline V CDR1 and CDR2: KGHDR, SFDVKD. CDR3 amino acids: CATSDFKETQYF. The CDR3 bases are TGTGCCACCAGTGATTTCAAAGAGACCCAGTACTTC.

The V gene is TRBV30, the J gene TRBJ1-5; 7 nucleotides line up with TRBD1. The CDR3 has 14 residues. Germline CDR1 GTSNPN, CDR2 SVGIG (reference sequence). After removal of 1 base from V and 2 bases from J, the junction contained 2 bases not matched to a gene. The CDR3: CAWSAGTGNQPQHF. DNA of the CDR3: TGTGCCTGGAGTGCAGGGACAGGCAATCAGCCCCAGCATTTT.

The CDR3 protein is CASTKPGQADTQYF. The CDR3 DNA follows: TGTGCCAGCACAAAGCCCGGACAGGCAGATACGCAGTATTTT. The chain employs TRBV6-5 and TRBJ2-3; 7 nucleotides line up with TRBD1. V trimming: 7 bases; J trimming: 4 bases; junction bases outside the gene matches: 8. Germline V gene data show CDR1 as MNHEY and CDR2 as SVGAGI. The CDR3 runs 14 residues.

The rearrangement joins TRBV7-9 to TRBJ1-1; D not resolved. V lost 1 base and J lost 7, with 7 bases in between. The CDR3 runs to 12 residues. The germline gives CDR1 SEHNR, CDR2 FQNEAQ (reference sequence). The CDR3 nucleotides are TGTGCCAGCAGCTTAGTACAGATTGAAGCTTTCTTT. This encodes CASSLVQIEAFF.

The gene calls are TRBV5-5 and TRBJ2-3; weak D call: TRBD2 (5 bases). The CDR3 extends over 13 amino acids. The germline V gene encodes CDR1 SGHKS and CDR2 YYEKEE (reference sequence). Trimming shortened V by 5 bases and J by 4 bases, and 11 bases separated the two germline ends. The CDR3 region is CASRPVSADTQYF. The CDR3 bases are TGTGCCAGCAGGCCAGTTAGCGCAGATACGCAGTATTTT.

J is TRBJ1-1 and V is TRBV4-1; 10 bases are shared with TRBD1. The germline CDR1 and CDR2 sequences are MGHRA and YSYEKL. The CDR3 consists of 16 residues. Trimming cost V 1 base and J 5 bases; bases outside gene matches: 7. CDR3 residues: CASSQARDRGGTEAFF. The CDR3 DNA follows: TGCGCCAGCAGCCAAGCCCGGGACAGGGGCGGGACTGAAGCTTTCTTT.

The chain employs TRBV27 and TRBJ1-2, with 7 nucleotides matching TRBD1. Germline values: CDR1 MNHEY, CDR2 SMNVEV (reference sequence). V shed 4 bases, J shed 7 bases, and the junction held 6 bases outside the gene matches. The CDR3 is 13 amino acids. In DNA form, the CDR3 reads TGTGCCAGCAGTTCCCAGGGGGTAGGTGGCTACACCTTC. As protein: CASSSQGVGGYTF.

J is TRBJ2-7 and V is TRBV6-1; D perhaps matches TRBD2 (6 bases). Germline assignment: CDR1 MNHNS and CDR2 SASEGT. The CDR3 is made up of 16 amino acids. Trimming stripped 2 bases from V and 0 bases from J, with 14 bases between. The CDR3 bases are TGTGCCAGCAGTGAAAACGGGACTCCTAGCTCCTACGAGCAGTACTTC. Protein sequence: CASSENGTPSSYEQYF.

In DNA form, the CDR3 reads TGCAGTGGCCAGGGGAACACTGAAGCTTTCTTT. This sequence encodes CSGQGNTEAFF. This chain links TRBV20-1 with TRBJ1-1; TRBD1 is a possible D gene (5 bases). Germline V gives CDR1 DFQATT, CDR2 SNEGSKA (reference sequence). CDR3 size: 11 residues. V was clipped by 7 bases and J by 1 base, with 7 bases between them.

CDR3 nucleotide sequence: TGTGCCAGCAGCGGAAAGGGACAGGGGATTGAAGCTTTCTTT. Translation gives CASSGKGQGIEAFF. J is TRBJ1-1 and V is TRBV7-9, with 10 nucleotides matching TRBD1. V was pared by 5 bases and J by 7 bases, with 7 bases of the junction left unmatched. CDR3 length equals 14 residues. CDR1 is SEHNR and CDR2 is FQNEAQ in the germline V gene (reference sequence).

This chain uses TRBV11-2 with TRBJ1-2, with 7 bases aligning to TRBD1. The CDR3 runs 17 residues. The J segment lost 6 bases and the V segment lost 3 bases, leaving 16 bases of the junction unmatched. Germline V gives CDR1 SGHAT, CDR2 FQNNGV. CDR3 region: CASSFNPGQQDTDGYTF. The CDR3 DNA sequence: TGTGCCAGCAGCTTTAACCCGGGACAGCAAGACACCGATGGCTACACCTTC.